This T cell receptor (beta chain) came from a study of blood T cell repertoires in COVID-19. The CDR3 runs to 10 residues. From germline, CDR1 is SNHLY and CDR2 FYNNEI. The table came from immunoSEQ multiplex PCR; TCRdb's copy has only in-frame clones and leaves some out. Of about 490,000 clones in the sample, roughly 88% are singletons; the top ten hold about 3.2%. This chain links TRBV2 with TRBJ2-7, with 7 bases identical to TRBD2. Sequencing was done on a sample of peripheral blood. This clonotype originated in a human donor in a cohort sampled during active COVID-19. The DNA for the CDR3 is TGTGCGGGGGGGACCTACGAGCAGTACTTC. This encodes CAGGTYEQYF. Full variable domain (rest looked up from reference TRBV2 and TRBJ2-7): EPEVTQTPSHQVTQMGQEVILRCVPISNHLYFYWYRQILGQKVEFLVSFYNNEISEKSEIFDDQFSVERPDGSNFTLKIRSTKLEDSAMYFCAGGTYEQYFGPGTRLTVT.